The 21 T cell receptor beta chains below all came from one sample that was sequenced in a study of cytomegalovirus exposure and HLA in healthy donors. PCR primers comprised 60 Vbeta and 13 Jbeta primers. Method: immunoSEQ multiplex PCR; TCRdb's copy keeps in-frame clones and lacks some. The data hold over 110,000 clones, with around 80% observed a single time. Sequenced sample: PBMCs. These TCRs come from a female donor in good health and CMV-seronegative.

The V call is TRBV2, the J call TRBJ1-2; weak D call: TRBD1 (6 bases). Germline CDR1 SNHLY, CDR2 FYNNEI. This CDR3 has 14 residues. The V end lost 2 bases, the J end lost 6 bases, and 13 bases lay between the germline ends. The CDR3 nucleotides are TGTGCCAGCAGTGAATGGCAGGGGCGGGATGGCTACACCTTC. This translates into CASSEWQGRDGYTF.

The chain carries TRBV29-1 and TRBJ2-1; TRBD2 is a possible D gene (5 bases). Germline V gene sequence: CDR1 SQVTM, CDR2 ANQGSEA. The CDR3 runs 11 residues. V lost 8 bases and J lost 7, with 12 bases in between. CDR3 sequence: CSSRTANEQFF. The CDR3 DNA follows: TGCAGCTCCAGGACTGCAAATGAGCAGTTCTTC.

This chain uses TRBV6-1 with TRBJ2-7; perhaps TRBD1 as D (6 bases). In germline, CDR1 is MNHNS, CDR2 SASEGT. CDR3 length: 13 amino acids. Trimming shortened V by 2 bases and J by 3 bases, and 8 bases separated the two germline ends. CDR3 residues: CASSETGYYEQYF. DNA for the CDR3: TGTGCCAGCAGTGAAACAGGGTACTACGAGCAGTACTTC.

Only a few counts were recorded for this clone. The V gene is TRBV6-1, the J gene TRBJ2-7, with D possibly being TRBD1 (5 bases). The CDR3 is made up of 13 amino acids. Looked up from germline, CDR1 is MNHNS and CDR2 is SASEGT. V lost 6 bases and J lost 2, with 11 bases in between. The CDR3 loop reads CASRYGATYEQYF. CDR3 DNA: TGTGCCAGCAGGTATGGGGCGACCTACGAGCAGTACTTC.

This clone appeared once. The rearrangement joins TRBV5-4 to TRBJ2-1; 12 bases are a match to TRBD2. The CDR3 sequence is 16 residues long. The ends lost 4 bases at V and 6 bases at J; junction bases unmatched: 8. CDR1 and CDR2 from the germline V gene are SGHNT and YYREEE (reference sequence). The CDR3 here is CASSPRLAGALNEQFF. The CDR3 nucleotides read TGTGCCAGCAGCCCCAGACTAGCGGGAGCCCTCAATGAGCAGTTCTTC.

The chain combines TRBV7-2 with TRBJ2-4, with D tentatively TRBD2 (5 bases). The length of the CDR3 is 12 residues. V was clipped by 3 bases and J by 10 bases, with 10 bases between them. Germline loops: CDR1 SGHTA, CDR2 FQGNSA. CDR3: CASSFPTGIQYF. The CDR3, as DNA: TGTGCCAGCAGCTTCCCCACGGGAATTCAGTACTTC.

V usage is TRBV19 and J usage is TRBJ2-3; 10 bases are shared with TRBD1. Germline V gives CDR1 LNHDA, CDR2 SQIVND (reference sequence). The CDR3 length is 15 residues. Trimming took 8 bases from V and 4 from J; bases not matched to a gene: 9. The CDR3 spells CASSPRTGGPDTQYF. CDR3 sequence (DNA): TGTGCCAGTTCCCCGAGGACAGGGGGACCAGATACGCAGTATTTT.

V usage is TRBV7-7 and J usage is TRBJ2-5; 11 nucleotides agree with TRBD2. The CDR3 extends over 16 amino acids. In germline, CDR1 is SSHAT, CDR2 FNYEAQ (reference sequence). Trimming removed 5 bases from V and 5 bases from J; junction bases left unmatched: 10. CDR3 protein: CASSRLGLAGGETQYF. The CDR3 DNA reads TGTGCCAGCAGCCGTCTTGGGCTAGCGGGAGGTGAGACCCAGTACTTC.

The chain carries TRBV6-1 and TRBJ2-1, with 8 bases identical to TRBD2. The CDR3 has 15 residues. Germline V gene data show CDR1 as MNHNS and CDR2 as SASEGT. Germline trimming cut 10 bases from V and 0 bases from J; bases unmatched to any gene: 8. The CDR3 loop is CATYREGGSYNEQFF. The CDR3 region has the DNA TGTGCCACCTACCGGGAGGGGGGCTCCTACAATGAGCAGTTCTTC.

This rearrangement joins TRBV4-1 to TRBJ2-7; D perhaps matches TRBD2 (5 bases). The CDR3 runs 14 residues. The V gene's germline CDR1 is MGHRA and CDR2 YSYEKL. Trimming took 1 base from V and 5 from J, leaving 12 bases between them. This CDR3 reads CASSQVASLDEQYF. CDR3 DNA sequence: TGCGCCAGCAGCCAAGTCGCTAGCTTGGACGAGCAGTACTTC.

The V gene is TRBV11-2, the J gene TRBJ2-6; unclear D gene. With 5 bases removed from V and 0 bases from J, the gap between germline ends came to 14 bases. From germline, CDR1 is SGHAT and CDR2 FQNNGV. This CDR3 has 17 amino acids. Written as DNA, the CDR3 is TGTGCCAGCAGCCGAACTTATGAGTTCTCTGGGGCCAACGTCCTGACTTTC. This sequence encodes CASSRTYEFSGANVLTF.

The V and J genes are TRBV30 and TRBJ2-7; 10 bases line up with TRBD2. With 0 bases clipped from V and 5 bases from J, the junction kept 10 bases outside the gene matches. The CDR3 runs to 16 residues. Germline V lookup: CDR1 GTSNPN, CDR2 SVGIG (reference sequence). The CDR3 region is CAWSVHVQRGGHEQYF. CDR3 sequence (DNA): TGTGCCTGGAGTGTGCACGTACAGCGGGGGGGCCACGAGCAGTACTTC.

The chain is built from TRBV5-1 and TRBJ2-7, with a tentative D call TRBD1 (6 bases). The V gene's germline CDR1 is SGHRS and CDR2 YFSETQ. The length of the CDR3 is 12 residues. V was pared by 7 bases and J by 3 bases, with 11 bases between. CDR3 in amino acids: CASRGQIYEQYF. DNA of the CDR3: TGCGCCAGCCGCGGACAGATCTACGAGCAGTACTTC.

The V gene is TRBV7-6, the J gene TRBJ2-1, with 7 bases identical to TRBD1. Germline CDR1 and CDR2: SGHVS and FNYEAQ. CDR3 length: 16 amino acids. The V gene end was trimmed by 1 base and the J gene end by 2 bases; junction bases not matched to a gene: 5. CDR3 sequence (DNA): TGTGCCAGCAGCTTAGAGGGGGCGTTTACCTACAATGAGCAGTTCTTC. It specifies CASSLEGAFTYNEQFF.

This chain joins TRBV7-2 and TRBJ2-3; maybe TRBD2 (5 bases). This CDR3 has 15 amino acids. Between the trimmed V and J ends, which lost 5 bases and 1 base, there was a span of 13 bases. CDR1 is SGHTA, CDR2 FQGNSA, per germline. The CDR3 reads CASSQASSGTDTQYF. In nucleotides, the CDR3 is TGTGCCAGCAGCCAGGCTAGCTCGGGCACAGATACGCAGTATTTT.

The V gene is TRBV7-2, the J gene TRBJ1-2; D is perhaps TRBD1 (5 bases). V was trimmed by 1 base and J by 6 bases, leaving 15 bases between them. The CDR3 runs to 15 residues. Germline V gene data show CDR1 as SGHTA and CDR2 as FQGNSA. CDR3 in DNA: TGTGCCAGCAGCTTAGACGGCAGGGAGGTCCATGGCTACACCTTC. It yields the protein CASSLDGREVHGYTF.

The genes are TRBV6-6 and TRBJ2-7, with TRBD2 identical over 9 bases. V dropped 2 bases and J dropped 6; count of bases not matched to a gene: 5. The CDR3 covers 14 residues. Germline V gene sequence: CDR1 MNHNY, CDR2 SVGAGI (reference sequence). The CDR3, as DNA: TGTGCCAGCAGTTACAGCGGGAGGTCCCCCGAGCAGTACTTC. Protein sequence: CASSYSGRSPEQYF.

This chain links TRBV28 with TRBJ2-7; 9 bases line up with TRBD2. With 3 bases clipped from V and 6 bases from J, the junction kept 9 bases outside the gene matches. The CDR3 is 15 amino acids. CDR1 and CDR2 (germline): MDHEN, SYDVKM. Here the CDR3 reads CASSFPGLAPGEQYF. The CDR3 DNA reads as TGTGCCAGCAGTTTTCCGGGACTAGCCCCCGGCGAGCAGTACTTC.

The chain has TRBV7-2 and TRBJ1-1; D uncertain. In germline, CDR1 is SGHTA, CDR2 FQGNSA. Deletions cut 3 bases from V and 0 bases from J, with 20 bases between. CDR3 length: 18 residues. CDR3 protein: CASSFMAGGRTMNTEAFF. The CDR3, as DNA: TGTGCCAGCAGCTTTATGGCGGGCGGTAGAACTATGAACACTGAAGCTTTCTTT.

This clone was observed at least ten times. The gene calls are TRBV21-1 and TRBJ1-6; TRBD1 is taken as the D call from the table, unchecked against the DNA. TRBV21-1 is annotated as a pseudogene. There are 15 residues in the CDR3. CDR3 sequence reads: CASKEQGGDNSPLHF. The CDR3 DNA reads TGTGCCAGTAAAGAACAGGGGGGAGATAATTCACCCCTCCACTTT.

Points on this clone: Other DNA sequences in the sample encode the same CDR3. This chain joins TRBV9 and TRBJ1-3; no clear D. V was shortened by 3 bases and J by 4 bases, with 8 bases between the two germline ends. This CDR3 region has 13 residues. The germline V gene encodes CDR1 SGDLS and CDR2 YYNGEE. The CDR3 nucleotides read TGTGCCAGCAGCGCCGGAGCCGGAAACACCATATATTTT. Its protein product is CASSAGAGNTIYF.